These 30 T cell receptor beta chains came from one sample sequenced in a study of cytomegalovirus exposure and HLA in healthy donors (dated by TCRdb to the late 2010s). The receptor library was made with the immunoSEQ multiplex PCR assay. For the multiplex PCR, a mixture combining 60 forward primers for TCR Vbeta segments and 13 reverse primers for TCR Jbeta segments was used. The source is immuneACCESS, and TCRdb retained only in-frame sequences with V and J called. Part of the clones is not carried over; for the studies checked, unresolved V genes explain less than half of this, and the remainder is unexplained. This sample comprises tens of thousands of clones, under 75% of them detected only once. The ten top clones hold approximately 2.2% of the sample. The sample was PBMCs. These receptors were collected from a human donor in good health.

This clone has just a few counts. The chain has TRBV6-5 and TRBJ1-2; no firm D call. The V gene lost 0 bases and the J gene lost 4 bases, with 12 bases spanning the gap. This CDR3 has 15 residues. Germline loops: CDR1 MNHEY, CDR2 SVGAGI. CDR3 coding DNA: TGTGCCAGCAGTTACTCGACTGGAGAGGGCTATGGCTACACCTTC. Its translation: CASSYSTGEGYGYTF.

In regard to this clone: In the same sample, other DNA sequences code for this CDR3. The rearrangement links TRBV7-8 to TRBJ1-5; 7 nucleotides align to TRBD1. Germline V gene lookup returns CDR1 SGHVS and CDR2 FQNEAQ. The V and J ends lost 1 base and 5 bases, in that order; junction bases with no gene match: 5. This CDR3 comprises 15 residues. CDR3 in amino acids: CASSLGTGGDQPQHF. In DNA form, the CDR3 reads TGTGCCAGCAGCTTAGGGACAGGCGGGGATCAGCCCCAGCATTTT.

This clone was recorded once. The rearrangement uses TRBV30 and TRBJ1-2; D unresolved. Trimming shortened V by 2 bases and J by 6 bases, and 13 bases separated the two germline ends. The V gene's germline CDR1 is GTSNPN and CDR2 SVGIG (reference sequence). This CDR3 has 13 residues. CDR3 nucleotides: TGTGCCTGGAGTACTAATCGCCTCGATGGCTACACCTTC. Its protein product is CAWSTNRLDGYTF.

CDR3 sequence reads: CASSQDAAENYGYTF. The CDR3 DNA sequence: TGCGCCAGCAGCCAAGATGCGGCAGAGAACTATGGCTACACCTTC. V and J are TRBV4-3 and TRBJ1-2; D is unresolved. This CDR3 contains 15 residues. Between the trimmed V and J ends, which lost 0 bases and 2 bases, there was a span of 10 bases. Germline V CDR1 and CDR2: LGHNA, YSLEER.

DNA for the CDR3: TGTGCCAGCAGTTCTCGACCTTTGGGGGCTGGTGAAGCTTTCTTT. The encoded protein is CASSSRPLGAGEAFF. The V and J genes are TRBV27 and TRBJ1-1, with D maybe TRBD1 (6 bases). V lost 4 bases and J 7 bases, leaving 19 bases between the germline ends. Germline-derived CDR1 and CDR2 are MNHEY and SMNVEV (reference sequence). This CDR3 is built from 15 residues.

The table lists this clone with a count of one. The rearrangement joins TRBV7-8 to TRBJ1-2, with no clear D. This CDR3 has 16 amino acids. CDR1 is SGHVS and CDR2 is FQNEAQ in the germline V gene. Trimming took 3 bases from V and 2 from J, leaving 16 bases between them. The CDR3 region has the DNA TGTGCCAGCAGCTTCGACGACACTCTGTGGAACTATGGCTACACCTTC. It specifies CASSFDDTLWNYGYTF.

This chain uses TRBV7-9 with TRBJ1-2; weak D call: TRBD1 (6 bases). CDR1 is SEHNR, CDR2 FQNEAQ, per germline (reference sequence). V lost 5 bases to trimming and J lost 8 bases, with 21 bases between them. This CDR3 spans 15 amino acids. CDR3 DNA sequence: TGTGCCAGCAGCCCATCGGGACAACAACCCGGGGGCTACACCTTC. Translating gives CASSPSGQQPGGYTF.

This clone was counted a few times. The V and J genes are TRBV12-2 and TRBJ2-7; the table calls TRBD2, which could not be checked here. TRBV12-2 represents a pseudogene. The CDR3 runs to 15 residues. Here the CDR3 reads CASRLSGGFYNEQYF. The CDR3 nucleotides are TGTGCAAGTCGCTTAAGCGGGGGCTTTTACAACGAGCAGTACTTC.

The chain carries TRBV7-2 and TRBJ1-5; D perhaps matches TRBD1 (5 bases). Trimming stripped 0 bases from V and 9 bases from J, with 6 bases between. This CDR3 is built from 12 residues. Looked up from germline, CDR1 is SGHTA and CDR2 is FQGNSA. Written as DNA, the CDR3 is TGTGCCAGCAGCTTAGCAAGGGGGCCCCAGCATTTT. Protein: CASSLARGPQHF.

The rearrangement uses TRBV19 and TRBJ1-6; a weak D match, TRBD1 (6 bases). The CDR3 consists of 15 residues. Per the germline V gene, CDR1 is LNHDA and CDR2 is SQIVND (reference sequence). Trimming stripped 3 bases from V and 2 bases from J, with 8 bases between. This CDR3 reads CASSMRQAYNSPLHF. The CDR3 nucleotides are TGTGCCAGTAGTATGAGACAGGCCTATAATTCACCCCTCCACTTT.

The V and J genes are TRBV5-6 and TRBJ2-3; 11 nucleotides agree with TRBD1. Germline V lookup: CDR1 SGHDT, CDR2 YYEEEE. Trimming cost V 4 bases and J 7 bases; bases outside gene matches: 2. CDR3 length: 13 residues. CDR3 coding DNA: TGTGCCAGCAGCCGGACAGGGGGCCATACGCAGTATTTT. Protein product: CASSRTGGHTQYF.

This sequence joins TRBV6-5 and TRBJ2-5; 8 positions agree with TRBD1. This CDR3 has 15 amino acids. J was trimmed by 2 bases and V by 6 bases; bases with no gene match: 8. The germline CDR1 and CDR2 sequences are MNHEY and SVGAGI. CDR3 sequence (DNA): TGTGCCAGCAGATTACAGGGGGGAATTCAAGAGACCCAGTACTTC. This sequence encodes CASRLQGGIQETQYF.

The chain carries TRBV9 and TRBJ2-7; 8 nucleotides align to TRBD2. The germline gives CDR1 SGDLS, CDR2 YYNGEE. The CDR3 loop spans 14 amino acids. V lost 3 bases and J lost 2; bases outside the gene matches: 4. For the CDR3, the DNA is TGTGCCAGCAGCGGCTCGGGACTAGCCTACGAGCAGTACTTC. Translated, it gives CASSGSGLAYEQYF.

This clone was seen a handful of times. This rearrangement joins TRBV28 to TRBJ1-1, with D maybe TRBD1 (6 bases). V was clipped by 2 bases and J by 4 bases, with 11 bases between them. Germline loops: CDR1 MDHEN, CDR2 SYDVKM. The CDR3 is 14 amino acids. CDR3 DNA: TGTGCCAGCAGTTTAGGGGGCGCGGGCACTGAAGCTTTCTTT. This sequence encodes CASSLGGAGTEAFF. The variable domain in full, completed from reference TRBV28 and TRBJ1-1, reads DVKVTQSSRYLVKRTGEKVFLECVQDMDHENMFWYRQDPGLGLRLIYFSYDVKMKEKGDIPEGYSVSREKKERFSLILESASTNQTSMYLCASSLGGAGTEAFFGQGTRLTVV.

This sequence joins TRBV7-9 and TRBJ2-2; D is perhaps TRBD1 (5 bases). This CDR3 region has 14 residues. The V end was cut by 11 bases, the J end by 3 bases, with 16 bases between. Germline V gene sequence: CDR1 SEHNR, CDR2 FQNEAQ (reference sequence). The CDR3 DNA sequence: TGTGCCGGGGCGCTCGACAGTTACACCGGGGAGCTGTTTTTT. This codes for CAGALDSYTGELFF.

The CDR3 spells CASSLAPGASQPQHF. CDR3 in DNA: TGTGCCAGCAGCTTAGCTCCAGGGGCATCTCAGCCCCAGCATTTT. The chain links TRBV7-2 to TRBJ1-5; D might be TRBD1 (6 bases). The CDR3 consists of 15 residues. Germline values: CDR1 SGHTA, CDR2 FQGNSA. V was shortened by 0 bases and J by 6 bases, with 12 bases between the two germline ends.

The rearrangement uses TRBV7-9 and TRBJ1-1; 9 nucleotides line up with TRBD1. Germline-derived CDR1 and CDR2 are SEHNR and FQNEAQ (reference sequence). The CDR3 loop spans 14 amino acids. V dropped 4 bases and J dropped 1; count of bases not matched to a gene: 1. CDR3: CASSWGQGNTEAFF. In DNA, the CDR3 is TGTGCCAGCAGCTGGGGACAGGGGAACACTGAAGCTTTCTTT.

V and J are TRBV7-2 and TRBJ1-2, with TRBD1 matching over 8 bases. CDR1 and CDR2 from the germline V gene are SGHTA and FQGNSA. V lost 5 bases, J lost 6 bases, and 8 bases stayed unmatched. The CDR3 loop spans 14 amino acids. The CDR3 loop is CASSQDREGHGYTF. CDR3 coding DNA: TGTGCCAGCAGCCAGGACAGGGAGGGGCATGGCTACACCTTC.

The rearrangement joins TRBV7-2 to TRBJ2-5, with 7 bases lining up with TRBD1. The J call is doubtful: the DNA matches TRBJ2-7 better. This CDR3 spans 15 amino acids. Germline assignment: CDR1 SGHTA and CDR2 FQGNSA. As DNA, the CDR3 is TGTGCCAGCAGCTTAGTAGGGGGCGCAAGCTACGAGCAGTACTTC. It encodes CASSLVGGASYEQYF.

The chain employs TRBV7-2 and TRBJ2-7, with 8 bases matching TRBD2. CDR3 length equals 16 residues. From germline, CDR1 is SGHTA and CDR2 FQGNSA. J lost 4 bases, V lost 5 bases, and 13 bases had no gene match. CDR3 region: CASSPIRASSGYEQYF. DNA for the CDR3: TGTGCCAGCAGCCCGATAAGGGCGTCTAGCGGGTACGAGCAGTACTTC.

V gene TRBV27 combines with J gene TRBJ2-7; TRBD1 might be the D (6 bases). CDR1 is MNHEY, CDR2 SMNVEV, per germline (reference sequence). The CDR3 runs to 13 residues. Trimming stripped 7 bases from V and 3 bases from J, with 13 bases between. CDR3 bases: TGTGCCAGCAAGACAGGAGGTGACTACGAGCAGTACTTC. It translates to CASKTGGDYEQYF.

The rearrangement joins TRBV11-3 to TRBJ1-2, with D maybe TRBD1 (6 bases). The germline V and J ends were trimmed by 3 bases and 8 bases, with 31 bases remaining between them. Germline loops: CDR1 SGHNT, CDR2 YENEEA. This CDR3 has 19 amino acids. CDR3 sequence: CASSFRSGRDTSASGGYTF. CDR3 nucleotides: TGTGCCAGCAGCTTTAGGTCGGGCAGGGACACATCAGCGAGTGGGGGCTACACCTTC.

This chain connects TRBV7-8 to TRBJ1-3; 7 bases fit TRBD1. The CDR3 spans 16 residues. Trimming at V came to 5 bases and at J to 0 bases, leaving 7 bases not matched to a gene. Germline CDR1 and CDR2: SGHVS and FQNEAQ. CDR3: CASSPGDSDSGNTIYF. DNA of the CDR3: TGTGCCAGCAGCCCGGGGGACAGCGACTCTGGAAACACCATATATTTT. The full variable domain, in which reference TRBV7-8 and TRBJ1-3 provide the parts outside the CDR3, is GAGVSQSPRYKVAKRGQDVALRCDPISGHVSLFWYQQALGQGPEFLTYFQNEAQLDKSGLPSDRFFAERPEGSVSTLKIQRTQQEDSAVYLCASSPGDSDSGNTIYFGEGSWLTVV.

This clone was picked up one time. J is TRBJ2-5 and V is TRBV7-9; D not certain. Germline V lookup: CDR1 SEHNR, CDR2 FQNEAQ (reference sequence). The CDR3 is 13 amino acids. Trimming took off 3 bases at V and 5 bases at J, with 10 bases between the two ends. CDR3 in DNA: TGTGCCAGCAGCTTTACGACTGGGGAGACCCAGTACTTC. Translating gives CASSFTTGETQYF.

The rearrangement joins TRBV2 to TRBJ2-5; 7 bases are shared with TRBD1. This CDR3 is built from 13 residues. The V and J ends lost 4 bases and 5 bases, in that order; junction bases with no gene match: 4. Germline V gene data show CDR1 as SNHLY and CDR2 as FYNNEI. The CDR3 region has the DNA TGTGCCAGCAGTGCTGAGGGGGCTGAGACCCAGTACTTC. This codes for CASSAEGAETQYF.

This clone was seen a few times. The chain is built from TRBV5-1 and TRBJ1-3, with D possibly being TRBD1 (5 bases). This CDR3 comprises 15 residues. Trimming pared 0 bases from V and 8 bases from J, leaving 15 bases between. CDR1 SGHRS and CDR2 YFSETQ come from the germline V gene. The CDR3 coding sequence is TGCGCCAGCAGCTTGGGATGGCAGGGAAGGGACACCATATATTTT. This gives the protein CASSLGWQGRDTIYF.

The rearrangement joins TRBV27 to TRBJ1-1; D gene uncertain. V was pared by 4 bases and J by 0 bases, with 18 bases between. The CDR3 has 17 amino acids. The germline CDR1 and CDR2 sequences are MNHEY and SMNVEV (reference sequence). The CDR3 coding sequence is TGTGCCAGCAGTTATAATCCACCCATACTTATGAACACTGAAGCTTTCTTT. Translated, it gives CASSYNPPILMNTEAFF.

The chain has TRBV19 and TRBJ1-6; D is unresolved. The germline V gene has CDR1 LNHDA and CDR2 SQIVND (reference sequence). Between the trimmed V and J ends, which lost 3 bases and 6 bases, there was a span of 15 bases. The CDR3 totals 16 residues. Written as DNA, the CDR3 is TGTGCCAGTAGTATGGAGGGATTTCGAGGTAATTCACCCCTCCACTTT. It encodes CASSMEGFRGNSPLHF.

The chain employs TRBV7-2 and TRBJ1-6; D not certain. CDR1 is SGHTA, CDR2 FQGNSA, per germline. Trimming took 6 bases from V and 0 from J, leaving 12 bases between them. This CDR3 has 16 amino acids. The CDR3 DNA is TGTGCCAGCAGTTTCCGGTCGAGCTCCTATAATTCACCCCTCCACTTT. It encodes CASSFRSSSYNSPLHF.

The chain uses TRBV7-8 and TRBJ2-3, with a possible D match to TRBD2 (6 bases). Germline assignment: CDR1 SGHVS and CDR2 FQNEAQ. V lost 5 bases, J lost 10 bases, and 10 bases lay in between. This CDR3 comprises 11 residues. The CDR3 sequence: CASSPRDAQYF. As DNA, the CDR3 is TGTGCCAGCAGCCCGCGGGACGCGCAGTATTTT.